This entry concerns a single TCR beta chain. Its matching antigen is unknown. The sample is drawn from a study of vaccination and CD4 T cells after COVID-19. This sample's treatment: roughly 10-day PBMC culture with coronavirus spike peptide pools or control peptides (ViraFEST assay). Positive PCR results dated from March to December 2020, before the US Alpha, Beta and Delta variants. Scientists ran DNA taken from cultured CD4+ T cells through the Oncomine TCR Beta short-read assay for sequencing. MiXCR, applied by TCRdb to the PCR reads, yields one record per CDR3 protein. Seen here are about 14,000 distinct CDR3 sequences, 43% observed once, and the top ten hold around a sixth. Germline CDR1 reads DFQATT; CDR2 reads SNEGSKA (reference sequence). Deletions cut 0 bases from V and 0 bases from J, with 14 bases between. The CDR3 extends over 17 amino acids.

The chain couples TRBV20-1 to TRBJ2-2; D tentatively reads TRBD1 or TRBD2 (5 bases each). The sequenced sample consisted of cultured CD4+ T cells from blood. This TCR was recovered from a human donor with COVID-19. This CDR3 reads CSARDYKGSANTGELFF. The DNA of the CDR3 is TGCAGTGCTAGAGATTATAAGGGGAGCGCGAACACCGGGGAGCTGTTTTTT.